This is a list of T cell receptor beta chains from one sample in a study of cytotoxic CD8 clonotypes in ibrutinib-treated CLL. TCRdb's table, derived via immunoSEQ multiplex PCR, lists solely in-frame clones and lacks some. This table has 14,000 or so clones, roughly two thirds appearing once. Sequenced material: PBMCs, taken before ibrutinib treatment. These receptors originate from a human donor with chronic lymphocytic leukemia. The CDR3 runs from the conserved cysteine through the conserved F or W. Each record gives: D gene, V gene, J gene, clone size, CDR3 length, CDR3 protein, CDR3 DNA. D genes are given only for firm matches. The size field is filled for only some rows; it gives once, few, many or a size class.

-,TRBV27,TRBJ2-7,-,13,CASSQTRDGHQYF,TGTGCCAGCAGCCAAACCCGGGACGGCCATCAGTACTTC
-,TRBV15,TRBJ2-2,-,13,CATRGRNTGELFF,TGTGCCACCAGGGGACGGAACACCGGGGAGCTGTTTTTT
-,TRBV7-2,TRBJ2-1,-,14,CASSPAPSSNEQFF,TGTGCCAGCAGCCCCGCTCCCAGTTCCAATGAGCAGTTCTTC
-,TRBV1,TRBJ2-7,-,13,CTSTLDRGGEQYF,TGCACCAGCACCCTGGACAGGGGAGGCGAGCAGTACTTC
-,TRBV27,TRBJ2-5,-,14,CASSLSGGGETQYF,TGTGCCAGCAGTTTATCCGGGGGCGGGGAGACCCAGTACTTC
-,TRBV10-2,TRBJ2-7,-,12,CASSVTGGEQYF,TGCGCCAGCAGCGTCACCGGGGGCGAGCAGTACTTC
-,TRBV5-1,TRBJ2-6,-,16,CASNHGQTSGANVLTF,TGCGCCAGCAACCATGGACAGACCTCTGGGGCCAACGTCCTGACTTTC
-,TRBV4-1,TRBJ1-5,once,15,CASSQAGTGNQPQHF,TGCGCCAGCAGCCAAGCAGGGACCGGGAATCAGCCCCAGCATTTT
-,TRBV9,TRBJ2-1,-,14,CASSRGNPYNEQFF,TGTGCCAGCAGCAGGGGGAACCCCTACAATGAGCAGTTCTTC
-,TRBV5-1,TRBJ1-1,few,13,CASSSPGSTEAFF,TGCGCCAGCAGCTCTCCAGGGAGCACTGAAGCTTTCTTT
TRBD1,TRBV11-2,TRBJ1-2,-,13,CASSQGTGRDYTF,TGTGCCAGCAGCCAAGGGACAGGGAGGGACTACACCTTC
-,TRBV5-5,TRBJ1-1,once,14,CASRSRTENTEAFF,TGTGCCAGCAGAAGTCGGACAGAGAACACTGAAGCTTTCTTT
-,TRBV7-6,TRBJ2-7,-,19,CASSLGVLGRAGSSYEQYF,TGTGCCAGCAGCTTAGGAGTATTAGGGCGAGCAGGGAGCTCCTACGAGCAGTACTTC
-,TRBV4-2,TRBJ2-3,-,16,CASSQDPQGGTDTQYF,TGTGCCAGCAGCCAAGATCCTCAGGGAGGCACAGATACGCAGTATTTT
-,TRBV18,TRBJ2-3,-,13,CASSPSESDTQYF,TGTGCCAGCTCACCCTCAGAATCAGATACGCAGTATTTT
-,TRBV6-1,TRBJ1-5,-,13,CASRDQGNQPQHF,TGTGCCAGCAGGGATCAAGGGAATCAGCCCCAGCATTTT
-,TRBV30,TRBJ2-7,many,12,CAWQQGFYEQYF,TGTGCCTGGCAACAGGGATTCTACGAGCAGTACTTC
TRBD1,TRBV27,TRBJ2-1,-,16,CASSLLSGGLSNEQFF,TGTGCCAGCAGTTTACTTTCAGGGGGCCTTTCAAATGAGCAGTTCTTC
TRBD1,TRBV7-8,TRBJ1-2,-,15,CASSLTGFIGYGYTF,TGTGCCAGCAGCTTGACAGGGTTTATTGGCTATGGCTACACCTTC
-,TRBV29-1,TRBJ1-3,-,10,CSVQEGTIYF,TGCAGCGTCCAGGAGGGGACCATATATTTT
TRBD2,TRBV11-2,TRBJ2-7,-,16,CASIGTSGGARYEQYF,TGTGCCAGCATCGGGACTAGCGGGGGGGCCCGCTACGAGCAGTACTTC
-,TRBV11-2,TRBJ2-3,-,16,CASSLGGYYSTDTQYF,TGTGCCAGCAGCTTAGGAGGCTATTACAGCACAGATACGCAGTATTTT
TRBD1,TRBV4-1,TRBJ1-1,-,14,CASSLGTENTEAFF,TGCGCCAGCAGCCTCGGGACAGAGAACACTGAAGCTTTCTTT
TRBD2,TRBV7-3,TRBJ2-7,few,14,CASTERGDSYEQYF,TGTGCCAGCACCGAGCGGGGGGACTCCTACGAGCAGTACTTC
TRBD1,TRBV4-1,TRBJ2-3,-,16,CASSLGAGGNTDTQYF,TGCGCCAGCAGCCTCGGGGCAGGGGGCAACACAGATACGCAGTATTTT
-,TRBV25-1,TRBJ1-1,once,13,CASSDWYSTEAFF,TGTGCCAGCAGTGATTGGTATAGCACTGAAGCTTTCTTT
-,TRBV5-4,TRBJ2-7,-,14,CASGSGTESYEQYF,TGTGCCAGCGGGTCCGGGACTGAGTCCTACGAGCAGTACTTC
-,TRBV27,TRBJ2-3,-,11,CASSFRYTQYF,TGTGCCAGCAGTTTTAGGTATACGCAGTATTTT
-,TRBV7-9,TRBJ2-5,-,13,CASSPDSEETQYF,TGTGCCAGCAGCCCAGACAGTGAAGAGACCCAGTACTTC
-,TRBV10-2,TRBJ1-2,-,13,CASHVEGTGGYTF,TGCGCCAGCCATGTTGAGGGCACGGGGGGCTACACCTTC
-,TRBV5-4,TRBJ1-1,-,15,CASRLVQGRDTEAFF,TGTGCCAGCAGACTAGTCCAGGGAAGGGACACTGAAGCTTTCTTT
-,TRBV4-1,TRBJ1-6,-,15,CASKEASSYNSPLHF,TGCGCCAGCAAGGAGGCAAGCTCCTATAATTCACCCCTCCACTTT
-,TRBV5-6,TRBJ1-6,-,12,CASSSRASPLHF,TGTGCCAGCAGCTCTAGGGCTTCACCCCTCCACTTT
-,TRBV4-1,TRBJ1-2,-,12,CASSQDGGGYTF,TGCGCCAGCAGCCAAGATGGGGGAGGCTACACCTTC
-,TRBV19,TRBJ1-2,-,17,CASSTDRRDYGGYGYTF,TGTGCCAGTAGTACCGATAGACGGGACTATGGGGGCTATGGCTACACCTTC
-,TRBV5-4,TRBJ1-2,few,12,CASTHDIGGYTF,TGTGCCAGCACCCATGACATAGGTGGCTACACCTTC
TRBD1,TRBV18,TRBJ2-3,few,15,CASSPPGQSTDTQYF,TGTGCCAGCTCACCACCGGGACAGAGCACAGATACGCAGTATTTT
-,TRBV7-9,TRBJ2-2,-,15,CASRAGTPDTGELFF,TGTGCCAGCAGGGCCGGGACACCAGATACCGGGGAGCTGTTTTTT
TRBD2,TRBV5-1,TRBJ2-7,-,15,CASSQGLAGAYEQYF,TGCGCCAGCAGCCAAGGACTAGCGGGGGCCTACGAGCAGTACTTC
-,TRBV10-1,TRBJ2-3,-,12,CASSEVGDTQYF,TGCGCCAGCAGTGAAGTTGGGGATACGCAGTATTTT
-,TRBV5-1,TRBJ2-5,-,14,CASSSTPYQETQYF,TGCGCCAGCAGCTCGACACCGTACCAAGAGACCCAGTACTTC